Included here is one TCR beta chain sequence, with context. This clonotype was recorded at least ten times. The antigen it binds to is not known. Base qualities are not recorded, but no much larger clone differs from it by a single base. cDNA was synthesized by template-switch 5'RACE using a primer with a 10-nucleotide random unique molecular identifier that tagged each TCR transcript. Over 190 million TCR-beta sequences, covering 15-18 subjects, were produced in each sequencing run. The RNeasy kit was used for extraction of total RNA. The KAPA Real-time Library Amplification kit was used to amplify TCR-beta VDJ regions with primers for the TCR constant region and the 5'RACE anchor. Sample indexes and Illumina adaptors were added in a first PCR, after which library yield was increased in a second PCR. After Ampure bead purification, the roughly 650 bp TCR product was size-selected on a 2% E-gel SizeSelection system. Before pooling, library quality was checked on a Bioanalyzer, concentration was measured with Qubit, and libraries were quantified with the Kapa Library Quantification kit. An Illumina HiSeq 2500 was used to sequence the libraries paired-end at 2 x 150 bp. To increase sequence diversity, about 25-31% phiX was spiked into each library pool. On the study's bioinformatics: The UMI-based MiGEC pipeline processed quality-filtered reads and removed over 75% of raw TCR sequences during error correction. IMGT germline references were used for aligning VDJ genes, and each clonotype was defined as a unique CDR3 amino acid sequence together with its V-J genes. Clonal expansion, Shannon diversity, and CDR3 relatedness (CalcPairwiseDistances, ClusterSamples) were evaluated with VDJtools, and phylogenetic trees were built with CLCbio workbench. A clone was classed as expanded if it had 8 or more unique UMIs, a cutoff based on coefficient-of-variation modelling across technical triplicates. TCRdb reworked the public reads: Q25 trimming with fastp, MiXCR clone assembly, productive beta chains retained. Every distinct CDR3 protein forms one entry, paired with its most common genes and DNA. TCRdb, not the authors, supplied the V and J calls. In all, the sample holds over 35,000 distinct CDR3 sequences, and about 3.8% of those were seen once. About 2.2% of the sample goes to the ten largest clones.

The CDR3 sequence holds 14 residues, the cysteine and phenylalanine included. The entry retains the CDR3 DNA only, 42 bases that are in frame from base 1. The germline V gene specifies WSHSY as CDR1 and SAAADI as CDR2. V is clipped by 1 base and J by 9 bases, and the sequence between their germline boundaries is 13 bases long. Libraries from unsorted PBMCs were made from 2 million PBMCs kept in RNAlater at -80 degrees C until RNA extraction. The multiple sclerosis patients were enrolled in a US clinical protocol that used magnetic resonance imaging to evaluate disease progression. Peripheral blood was subjected to Ficoll-Hypaque density gradient centrifugation to isolate PBMCs, which were then cryopreserved in liquid nitrogen. This sample was taken from a study of neurological immune-mediated disorders (dated by TCRdb to about 2019). About the study as a whole: Among the approximately 35 multiple sclerosis patients, approximately 31 had relapsing-remitting MS and 3 had secondary progressive MS. The study compared peripheral blood TCR-beta repertoires of HTLV-I-associated myelopathy (HAM/TSP) patients, multiple sclerosis patients and healthy controls using UMI-based sequencing. Longitudinal samples, technical triplicates and paired sorted CD4+ and CD8+ T-cell subsets, alongside PBMC samples, were included among the roughly 100 TCR-beta libraries. The cohort was made up of about 66 subjects, consisting of 14 HAM/TSP patients, around 35 multiple sclerosis patients and 20 healthy controls.

Beyond this particular receptor, the publication reports: TCR clonal expansion was highest in HAM/TSP patients and lowest in MS patients, with MS patients falling below even healthy controls. Expanded clones from different subjects shared no identical CDR3 amino acid sequences, which suggests that TCR-beta repertoires were private in all groups. Phylogenetic analysis grouped repertoires from 18 of 34 MS patients into a cluster of related CDR3 sequences, suggesting a possible repertoire-level signature. The MS cluster showed no association with clinical or MRI features, and the authors stated that larger cohorts are needed.

This sequence was found in a man aged 25-45 years with multiple sclerosis. Sequenced material: PBMCs. The sequence links TRBV10-2 to TRBJ1-5; TRBD1 is possibly the D segment (5 matching bases). This receptor has the CDR3 CASSELKTQGPQHF. The nucleotide sequence is TGCGCCAGCAGTGAGTTAAAGACCCAGGGGCCCCAGCATTTT.